A selection of T cell receptor beta chains follows, all from one sample in a study of CD8+ T cells in alopecia areata. Here immunoSEQ multiplex PCR was the method, and the copy in TCRdb shows in-frame clones only, minus some. In the table there are about 180,000 clones, around 50% of which are singletons. The specimen comprised CD4+ T cells sorted from blood, sampled at week 0. Every receptor here comes from a human donor with alopecia areata. Each CDR3 is given with its conserved first and last residue. Fields, in order: CDR3 protein, CDR3 DNA, J gene, V gene, clone size, D gene, CDR3 length. A D gene is named only where the DNA matches it firmly. The size of a clone is reported for some rows only, either as once, few or many, or as a class for expanded clones.

CDR3: CASSLGDRDLETQYF; DNA: TGCGCCAGCAGCTTGGGTGACAGGGATTTGGAGACCCAGTACTTC; J: TRBJ2-5; V: TRBV5-1; size: .; D: TRBD1; length: 15
CDR3: CASSYSGRAQPQHF; DNA: TGTGCCAGCAGTTACTCGGGCAGGGCGCAGCCCCAGCATTTT; J: TRBJ1-5; V: TRBV6-5; size: .; D: .; length: 14
CDR3: CASSRGGRDTGELFF; DNA: TGTGCCAGCAGCCGAGGGGGCCGGGACACCGGGGAGCTGTTTTTT; J: TRBJ2-2; V: TRBV7-9; size: .; D: TRBD1; length: 15
CDR3: CASRRLQGPNSPLHF; DNA: TGTGCCAGCAGACGCCTACAGGGGCCGAATTCACCCCTCCACTTT; J: TRBJ1-6; V: TRBV27; size: .; D: TRBD1; length: 15
CDR3: CASSVVTGELFF; DNA: TGTGCCAGCAGCGTAGTGACAGGGGAGCTGTTTTTT; J: TRBJ2-2; V: TRBV9; size: .; D: .; length: 12
CDR3: CASSRGDRANTEAFF; DNA: TGTGCCAGCAGTCGAGGAGACAGGGCCAACACTGAAGCTTTCTTT; J: TRBJ1-1; V: TRBV27; size: few; D: TRBD1; length: 15
CDR3: CATSTQGAVGGGYTF; DNA: TGTGCCACCAGCACACAGGGGGCCGTTGGAGGTGGCTACACCTTC; J: TRBJ1-2; V: TRBV15; size: once; D: TRBD1; length: 15
CDR3: CASSEGGFGPQHF; DNA: TGTGCCAGCAGCGAGGGCGGGTTCGGGCCCCAGCATTTT; J: TRBJ1-5; V: TRBV2; size: .; D: .; length: 13
CDR3: CATSRVTSRNEKLFF; DNA: TGTGCCACCAGCAGAGTGACGAGCCGGAATGAAAAACTGTTTTTT; J: TRBJ1-4; V: TRBV15; size: .; D: .; length: 15
CDR3: CASNRGLAGELFF; DNA: TGTGCCAGCAACAGAGGACTAGCCGGGGAGCTGTTTTTT; J: TRBJ2-2; V: TRBV7-9; size: .; D: TRBD2; length: 13
CDR3: CASSVVTGADPNEQFF; DNA: TGTGCCAGCAGCGTAGTCACAGGGGCAGATCCAAATGAGCAGTTCTTC; J: TRBJ2-1; V: TRBV9; size: .; D: TRBD1; length: 16
CDR3: CSARDSETQYF; DNA: TGCAGTGCTAGGGACAGTGAGACCCAGTACTTC; J: TRBJ2-5; V: TRBV20-1; size: few; D: .; length: 11
CDR3: CAWSVQGFYYGYTF; DNA: TGTGCCTGGAGTGTACAAGGCTTCTACTATGGCTACACCTTC; J: TRBJ1-2; V: TRBV30; size: .; D: .; length: 14
CDR3: CASRREVGELFF; DNA: TGTGCCAGCAGGAGGGAGGTCGGGGAGCTGTTTTTT; J: TRBJ2-2; V: TRBV7-9; size: .; D: .; length: 12
CDR3: CAWSVGTPNEQFF; DNA: TGTGCCTGGAGTGTAGGGACCCCCAATGAGCAGTTCTTC; J: TRBJ2-1; V: TRBV30; size: .; D: .; length: 13
CDR3: CASSPGQRSIQYF; DNA: TGTGCCAGCAGTCCCGGACAGCGATCAATTCAGTACTTC; J: TRBJ2-4; V: TRBV6-5; size: once; D: .; length: 13
CDR3: CAISRTGVNIQYF; DNA: TGTGCCATCAGCCGAACAGGGGTTAACATTCAGTACTTC; J: TRBJ2-4; V: TRBV10-3; size: few; D: TRBD1; length: 13
CDR3: CASRGLRQETQYF; DNA: TGTGCCAGCAGGGGCCTCCGCCAAGAGACCCAGTACTTC; J: TRBJ2-5; V: TRBV28; size: .; D: .; length: 13
CDR3: CASSSLLLNTEAFF; DNA: TGTGCCAGCAGCTCCCTACTTTTGAACACTGAAGCTTTCTTT; J: TRBJ1-1; V: TRBV13; size: .; D: .; length: 14